Listed here are 17 T cell receptor beta chains from one sample, sequenced in a study of tumor-infiltrating lymphocytes in primary liver carcinoma. Total RNA amounting to roughly 0.5 ug was the source from which TCR beta cDNA was made with a constant-region primer. It was through three nested multiplex PCR rounds of slightly modified ARM-PCR that TCR beta libraries arose. The first two PCR rounds used TRBV1-TRBV30 forward primers with a C-beta reverse primer, nine to ten cycles each. TCRdb ran MiXCR on the multiplex PCR reads and lists one entry per CDR3 protein. This sample has over 250,000 distinct CDR3 sequences, with approximately 58% found just once. Germline DNA was also extracted, while the blood RNA originated from unsorted whole blood. Sample: peripheral blood. Receptor source: a woman aged 30 to 39 with primary liver carcinoma and hepatitis B virus infection.

This clonotype came up once. At one end, the junction sequence differs from germline, possibly due to a read error. The rearrangement uses TRBV7-9 and TRBJ1-2, with 7 positions matching TRBD1. Per germline, CDR1 SEHNR and CDR2 FQNEAQ (reference sequence). This CDR3 contains 14 residues. DNA for the CDR3: TGTGCCAGCAGCTTAGGACAGGGCCAGAGTGGCTGCACCTTC. It codes for CASSLGQGQSGCTF.

Regarding this clonotype: This clone may be a read error of a much larger clone one base away. This sequence joins TRBV6-1 and TRBJ2-2; D is ambiguous. Germline V gene sequence: CDR1 MNHNS, CDR2 SASEGT. This CDR3 comprises 10 residues. CDR3 residues: CATSGGELFF. DNA for the CDR3: TGTGCCACCAGTGGAGGGGAGCTGTTTTTT.

Of note for this clonotype: A junction end diverges from the germline sequence, so it may reflect a read error. The CDR3 DNA sequence: TGTGCCAGCAGTAAACGGGGACACTACAATGCGCAGTTCTTC. Translating it yields CASSKRGHYNAQFF. The chain combines TRBV12-3 or TRBV12-4 with TRBJ2-1; D perhaps matches TRBD1 (6 bases). The CDR3 sequence is 14 residues long.

This chain connects TRBV13 to TRBJ2-1; weak D call: TRBD1 (6 bases). V was shortened by 5 bases and J by 8 bases, with 19 bases between the two germline ends. The CDR3 covers 15 residues. Germline-derived CDR1 and CDR2 are PRHDT and FYEKMQ (reference sequence). The CDR3 DNA is TGTGCCAGCAGCCTCTCAAGGGGCAGGGGCGATGAGCAGTTCTTC. It yields the protein CASSLSRGRGDEQFF.

This clonotype was recorded at least ten times. The chain couples TRBV12-3 or TRBV12-4 to TRBJ1-5; TRBD1 agrees at 9 bases. V dropped 5 bases and J dropped 0; count of bases not matched to a gene: 8. The CDR3 is made up of 17 amino acids. The chain's CDR3 is CASSPTGGGHSNQPQHF. DNA for the CDR3: TGTGCCAGCAGTCCAACAGGGGGCGGACATAGCAATCAGCCCCAGCATTTT.

This clonotype has only one observation. V and J are TRBV5-8 and TRBJ1-4; no definite D call. The CDR3 length is 12 residues. Germline V gene data show CDR1 as SGHTS and CDR2 as YDEGEE. Trimming took 7 bases from V and 11 from J, leaving 15 bases between them. The CDR3 DNA reads as TGTGCCAGCCCCTTGGGAACCGAGAAACTGTTTTTT. It yields the protein CASPLGTEKLFF.

Regarding this clonotype: A read error may explain this, as a much larger clone is one base away. Here the CDR3 DNA reads TGTGGCAGCAGCTATGAGGGGGACCCCATTTGGGGGGGCGAGCAGTACTTC. This codes for CGSSYEGDPIWGGEQYF. The chain combines TRBV5-4 with TRBJ2-7; TRBD2 might be the D (7 bases). The CDR3 is 17 residues long. CDR1 is SGHNT, CDR2 YYREEE, per germline (reference sequence).

J is TRBJ1-4 and V is TRBV6-1; no clear D gene. This CDR3 has 15 residues. Trimming took off 2 bases at V and 8 bases at J, with 15 bases between the two ends. The germline V gene encodes CDR1 MNHNS and CDR2 SASEGT. As DNA, the CDR3 is TGTGCCAGCAGTGAATATAGCCTCGCAGGCGAAAAACTGTTTTTT. Protein sequence: CASSEYSLAGEKLFF.

This clonotype was detected once. Without the conserved terminal phenylalanine or tryptophan, this CDR3 likely stems from a read error. J is TRBJ1-2 and V is TRBV12-3 or TRBV12-4; D gene unclear. The CDR3 has 13 residues. CDR3: CASSSTRNHGYTS. As DNA, the CDR3 is TGTGCCAGCAGTTCCACACGTAACCATGGCTACACCTCC.

This clonotype was found a few times. At one end, the junction sequence differs from germline, possibly due to a read error. The chain is built from TRBV28 and TRBJ1-5, with D unresolved. Germline-derived CDR1 and CDR2 are MDHEN and SYDVKM. This CDR3 has 13 amino acids. CDR3 protein: CASSLAPNQPQHF. Here the CDR3 DNA reads TGCGCCAGCAGCTTGGCCCCCAATCAGCCCCAGCATTTT. The whole variable domain, remainder taken from reference TRBV28 and TRBJ1-5, is DVKVTQSSRYLVKRTGEKVFLECVQDMDHENMFWYRQDPGLGLRLIYFSYDVKMKEKGDIPEGYSVSREKKERFSLILESASTNQTSMYLCASSLAPNQPQHFGDGTRLSIL.

Comment on this clonotype: This may stem from a read error, because a much larger clone lies one nucleotide away. This chain connects TRBV6-1 to TRBJ2-1; 7 bases agree with TRBD1. This CDR3 contains 15 residues. Germline V CDR1 and CDR2: MNHNS, SASEGT. CDR3 loop: CASSLDRVQGNEQLF. The CDR3 bases are TGTGCCAGCAGTCTAGACAGGGTACAGGGCAATGAGCAGTTATTC.

The table lists this clonotype with a count of one. Germline and junction disagree at one end, which may indicate a read error. The chain joins TRBV11-2 to TRBJ2-7; weak D call: TRBD2 (5 bases). The CDR3 spans 14 residues. Looked up from germline, CDR1 is SGHAT and CDR2 is FQNNGV. CDR3 amino acids: CGSSLNQDWYEQYF. The CDR3 DNA reads TGTGGCAGCAGCTTAAACCAGGACTGGTACGAGCAGTACTTC.

As for this clonotype: This clone may be a read error of a much larger clone one base away. The chain uses TRBV12-5 and TRBJ2-5; no firm D call. V shed 0 bases and J shed 5 bases, with 10 bases lying between them. This CDR3 comprises 14 residues. Germline lookup yields CDR1 LGHNT and CDR2 FRNRAP. In DNA, the CDR3 is TGTGCTAGTGGTTTGGTAATGTGGGCCGAGACCCAGTACTTC. Protein product: CASGLVMWAETQYF. The whole variable domain, filled in from reference TRBV12-5 and TRBJ2-5, reads DARVTQTPRHKVTEMGQEVTMRCQPILGHNTVFWYRQTMMQGLELLAYFRNRAPLDDSGMPKDRFSAEMPDATLATLKIQPSEPRDSAVYFCASGLVMWAETQYFGPGTRLLVL.

Concerning this clonotype itself: It may be a read error: a sequence one base away is much more abundant. The chain recombines TRBV13 with TRBJ2-4; D might be TRBD2 (6 bases). The CDR3 has 16 amino acids. The germline CDR1 and CDR2 sequences are PRHDT and FYEKMQ (reference sequence). The CDR3 nucleotides are TGTGCCAGCAGCCCCGAGGGGAGGCTCGACAAAAACATTCAGCACTTC. Its translation: CASSPEGRLDKNIQHF.

Many counts were recorded for this clonotype. This chain connects TRBV11-2 to TRBJ1-2; maybe TRBD1 (5 bases). CDR1 is SGHAT, CDR2 FQNNGV, per germline. The CDR3 contains 17 residues. The V end lost 5 bases, the J end lost 0 bases, and 19 bases lay between the germline ends. The CDR3 sequence: CASSRSAGASANYGYTF. The DNA for the CDR3 is TGTGCCAGCAGCCGTTCTGCCGGGGCATCGGCTAACTATGGCTACACCTTC.

This clonotype was recorded a few times. This chain uses TRBV12-3 or TRBV12-4 with TRBJ2-4, with D perhaps assigned TRBD1 or TRBD2 (5 bases each). The CDR3 consists of 14 residues. The V gene lost 3 bases and the J gene lost 8 bases, with 14 bases spanning the gap. CDR3 sequence: CASSLGVTTDIQYF. The CDR3 region has the DNA TGTGCCAGCAGTTTGGGGGTGACTACGGACATTCAGTACTTC.

The CDR3 reads CASSLRRQGNYEQYF. The CDR3 DNA sequence: TGTGCCAGCAGCCTACGGAGACAGGGAAACTACGAGCAGTACTTC. This chain joins TRBV11-2 and TRBJ2-7; TRBD1 matches at 7 bases. With V trimmed by 5 bases and J by 3 bases, 10 bases remained unmatched. Germline loops: CDR1 SGHAT, CDR2 FQNNGV. The CDR3 runs to 15 residues. Looking up the rest from reference TRBV11-2 and TRBJ2-7 gives the full variable domain: EAGVAQSPRYKIIEKRQSVAFWCNPISGHATLYWYQQILGQGPKLLIQFQNNGVVDDSQLPKDRFSAERLKGVDSTLKIQPAKLEDSAVYLCASSLRRQGNYEQYFGPGTRLTVT.